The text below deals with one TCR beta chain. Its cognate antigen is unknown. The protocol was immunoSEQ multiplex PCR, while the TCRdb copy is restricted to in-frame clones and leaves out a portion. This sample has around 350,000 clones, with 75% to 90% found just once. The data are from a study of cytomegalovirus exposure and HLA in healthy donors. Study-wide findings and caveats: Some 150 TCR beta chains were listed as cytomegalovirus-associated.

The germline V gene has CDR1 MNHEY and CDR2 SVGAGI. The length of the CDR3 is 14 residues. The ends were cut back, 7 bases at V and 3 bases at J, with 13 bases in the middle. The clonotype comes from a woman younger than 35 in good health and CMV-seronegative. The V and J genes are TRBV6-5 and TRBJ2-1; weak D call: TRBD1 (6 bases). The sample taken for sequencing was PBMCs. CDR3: CASKPRGIYNEQFF. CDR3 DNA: TGTGCCAGCAAGCCGAGGGGGATCTACAATGAGCAGTTCTTC.